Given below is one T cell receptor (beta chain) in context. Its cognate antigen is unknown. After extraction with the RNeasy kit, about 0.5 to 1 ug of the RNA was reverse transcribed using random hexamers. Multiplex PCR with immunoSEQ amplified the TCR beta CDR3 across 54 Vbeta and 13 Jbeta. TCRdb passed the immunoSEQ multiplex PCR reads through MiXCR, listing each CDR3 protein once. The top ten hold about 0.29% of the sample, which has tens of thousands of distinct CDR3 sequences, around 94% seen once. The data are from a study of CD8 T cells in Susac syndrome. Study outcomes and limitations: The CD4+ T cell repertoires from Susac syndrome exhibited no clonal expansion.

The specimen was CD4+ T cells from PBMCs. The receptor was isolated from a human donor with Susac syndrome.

CDR3 region: CASSLGGSDTQYF. The DNA for the CDR3 is TGTGCCAGCAGCTTAGGGGGGTCAGATACGCAGTATTTT. The chain links TRBV7-9 to TRBJ2-3, with D perhaps TRBD1 or TRBD2 (5 bases each). The CDR3 consists of 13 residues. Germline-derived CDR1 and CDR2 are SEHNR and FQNEAQ (reference sequence). V was trimmed by 1 base and J by 4 bases, leaving 6 bases between them.